Below, 5 T cell receptor beta chains from the same sample are listed, as sequenced in a study of T cell responses to AZD1222 COVID-19 vaccine. Measured with immunoSEQ multiplex PCR; TCRdb has only the in-frame clones, and not every one. The sample gives around 270,000 clones, around 92% of which show up once; around 0.5% is in the top ten. The input for sequencing was peripheral blood, taken 28 days after the second AZD1222 dose. These receptor sequences come from an adult who received the AZD1222 COVID-19 vaccine.

This clone was recorded once. The chain joins TRBV2 to TRBJ2-5; D unclear. V was pared by 0 bases and J by 0 bases, with 11 bases between. The CDR3 is 16 amino acids. In germline, CDR1 is SNHLY, CDR2 FYNNEI. The CDR3 coding sequence is TGTGCCAGCAGTGAAGCGCGAACGACCTACCAAGAGACCCAGTACTTC. It yields the protein CASSEARTTYQETQYF.

V is TRBV7-9 and J is TRBJ1-6; D possibly corresponds to TRBD1 (6 bases). Germline V gene lookup returns CDR1 SEHNR and CDR2 FQNEAQ (reference sequence). V was trimmed by 3 bases and J by 7 bases, leaving 10 bases between them. The CDR3 is 14 amino acids. The CDR3 sequence: CASSLGALNSPLHF. The CDR3 bases are TGTGCCAGCAGCTTGGGGGCCTTGAATTCACCCCTCCACTTT. Filled out from reference TRBV7-9 and TRBJ1-6, the complete variable domain reads DTGVSQNPRHKITKRGQNVTFRCDPISEHNRLYWYRQTLGQGPEFLTYFQNEAQLEKSRLLSDRFSAERPKGSFSTLEIQRTEQGDSAMYLCASSLGALNSPLHFGNGTRLTVT.

The chain uses TRBV19 and TRBJ1-6, with 7 bases identical to TRBD1. The CDR3 is 16 amino acids. With 3 bases clipped from V and 7 bases from J, the junction kept 9 bases outside the gene matches. Germline V lookup: CDR1 LNHDA, CDR2 SQIVND (reference sequence). The CDR3 is CASSIVRDRENSPLHF. As DNA, the CDR3 is TGTGCCAGTAGTATCGTTCGGGACAGAGAAAATTCACCCCTCCACTTT. The full variable domain, with the rest looked up from reference TRBV19 and TRBJ1-6, is DGGITQSPKYLFRKEGQNVTLSCEQNLNHDAMYWYRQDPGQGLRLIYYSQIVNDFQKGDIAEGYSVSREKKESFPLTVTSAQKNPTAFYLCASSIVRDRENSPLHFGNGTRLTVT.

The V call is TRBV5-8, the J call TRBJ1-1; 9 positions match TRBD1. J lost 3 bases, V lost 3 bases, and 3 bases had no gene match. The CDR3 consists of 14 residues. The V gene's germline CDR1 is SGHTS and CDR2 YDEGEE. The CDR3 DNA reads TGTGCCAGCAGCTCCGGGACAGGGCACACTGAAGCTTTCTTT. Its translation: CASSSGTGHTEAFF.

This clone appeared a few times. V gene TRBV2 combines with J gene TRBJ1-2; 10 positions agree with TRBD1. Germline loops: CDR1 SNHLY, CDR2 FYNNEI. The ends lost 6 bases at V and 3 bases at J; junction bases unmatched: 1. This CDR3 is built from 13 residues. CDR3 residues: CASRGTGDYGYTF. Here the CDR3 DNA reads TGTGCCAGCAGGGGGACAGGGGACTATGGCTACACCTTC.